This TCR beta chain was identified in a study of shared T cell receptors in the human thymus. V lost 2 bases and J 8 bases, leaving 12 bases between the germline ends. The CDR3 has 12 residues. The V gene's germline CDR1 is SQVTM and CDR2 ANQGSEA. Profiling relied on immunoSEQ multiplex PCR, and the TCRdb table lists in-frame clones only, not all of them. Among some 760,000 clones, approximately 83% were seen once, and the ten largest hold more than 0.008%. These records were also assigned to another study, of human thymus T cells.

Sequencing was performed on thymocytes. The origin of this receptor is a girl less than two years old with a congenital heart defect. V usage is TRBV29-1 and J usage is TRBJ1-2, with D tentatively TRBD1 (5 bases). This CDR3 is CSVESGGEGYTF. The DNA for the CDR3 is TGCAGCGTTGAATCTGGGGGGGAGGGCTACACCTTC. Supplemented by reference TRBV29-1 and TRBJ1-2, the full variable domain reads SAVISQKPSRDICQRGTSLTIQCQVDSQVTMMFWYRQQPGQSLTLIATANQGSEATYESGFVIDKFPISRPNLTFSTLTVSNMSPEDSSIYLCSVESGGEGYTFGSGTRLTVV.